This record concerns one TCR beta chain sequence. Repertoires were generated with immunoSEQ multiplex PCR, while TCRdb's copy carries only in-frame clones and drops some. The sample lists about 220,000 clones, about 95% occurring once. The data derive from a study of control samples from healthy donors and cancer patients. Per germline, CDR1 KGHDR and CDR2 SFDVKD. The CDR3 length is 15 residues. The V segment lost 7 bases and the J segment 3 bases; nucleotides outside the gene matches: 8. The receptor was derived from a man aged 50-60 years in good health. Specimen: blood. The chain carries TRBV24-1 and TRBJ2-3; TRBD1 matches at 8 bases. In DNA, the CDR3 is TGTGCCACCAGCGGGGACAGGACCTCTACAGATACGCAGTATTTT. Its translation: CATSGDRTSTDTQYF.